The T cell receptor beta chain described here comes from a study of shared clonotypes between healthy human individuals (dated by TCRdb to between 2020 and 2021). About the investigation overall: The cohort comprised a couple of women and a few men aged 18 to 49 years. For each donor, CD4 naive and CD4 memory were each given three plates, CD8 naive was given two plates, and CD8 memory was given one plate. The study deeply sequenced blood TCR repertoires of about five healthy adults to estimate repertoire size and the extent of clonotype sharing between individuals. Libraries were prepared and TCR repertoires were sequenced by different laboratories using diverse techniques, in order to increase sequencing depth and limit assay-specific biases. Per donor, leukapheresis produced somewhere between about 0.85 and 10 billion PBMCs. What the work shows at the level of the full study, not this receptor alone: Higher generation probabilities were observed for clonotypes shared by all four sorted-subset donors than for non-shared clonotypes. Approximately 5% of naive CD4, approximately 3.7% of naive CD8, approximately 2% of memory CD4, and 0.35% to 0.5% of memory CD8 clonotypes were shared across several donors. Only blood was sampled, and tissue TCR repertoires likely differ from those in blood. Naive subsets generally had larger estimated clonotype richness than memory subsets did. Because the study included a small number of donors, the genetic and exposure-history diversity represented was limited. Even with the large sequencing depth, rarefaction of the sorted-subset datasets indicated that sequencing was incomplete. Pairwise subsampling led to the expectation that sequencing depth would affect the degree of clonotype sharing among donors.

TCR CDR3 regions were amplified from genomic DNA by multiplex PCR using the deep immunoSEQ assay. Extracted genomic DNA from each cell subset was spread evenly across all wells of several immunoSEQ 96-well plates, with each plate serving as a replicate. For sorted subsets, around 0.2 ug genomic DNA, equal to 30,000 or so T cell genomes, was loaded into each replicate PCR. Purified libraries were measured with a Qubit 3.0 fluorometer, size-checked on a Bioanalyzer 2100, and measured again with the KAPA Library Quantification kit. Every immunoSEQ 96-well plate was sequenced on a separate single-read 150-cycle Illumina NextSeq 550 flow cell. Turning to the authors' computational methods: The immunoSEQ output contained only junctional sequences without quality scores, so filtering could not match that applied to full-length reads. To assign V/J genes and CDR3, sequences were annotated using PyIR, a Python wrapper for IgBLAST v1.9, with IMGT germline references. Reads were filtered out if the reads had weak V/J assignments (E-value above 1e-6), no CDR3, stop codons, out-of-frame junctions, or ambiguous translated residues. A V3J clonotype was defined by an identical inferred V gene, J gene, and CDR3 amino acid sequence. To compute the percentage overlap between repertoires, the number of shared unique clonotypes was divided by the size of the smaller repertoire. Three approaches were used to assess repertoire richness: RTK rarefaction, the Chao1 estimator, and Recon v2.1 estimates of unobserved clonotypes. OLGA was used to compute generation probabilities for all TCRbeta clonotypes that the gDNA method yielded from a handful of donors. Drawn from immuneACCESS, this table holds only the in-frame rearrangements with V and J called that TCRdb kept. Clones are partly lost; checked studies trace under half to an unresolved V gene and leave the rest unexplained. V and J calls and clone size are as listed in that table; D and trimming were resolved from the DNA. The sample table shows 550,000 to 800,000 clones, and less than 95% are seen once. 30% to 40% of the sample is taken by the ten largest.

Donors were healthy HIV-negative adults with no recently reported acute infections or vaccinations. Every donor was a Caucasian adult residing in Nashville, Tennessee, USA. CD8 memory samples consisted of magnetically selected CD45RO+ cells combined with CCR7-negative CD45RA+ effector memory (TemRA) cells. Blood was collected by leukapheresis, and PBMCs were isolated by Ficoll-Histopaque density gradient centrifugation and then cryopreserved in liquid nitrogen vapor phase. Purity and quantity of every magnetically sorted T cell population were checked by analytical flow cytometry. Genomic DNA was isolated from each sorted fraction and quantified by UV absorbance on a Nanodrop 2000c. This clone was recorded once. Its recognized antigen is unknown. No much larger clonotype is one base removed from it; base qualities were not supplied. For CDR1 and CDR2, the germline V gene (reference sequence) lists LNHDA and SQIVND. At the junction V is shortened by 1 base and J by 4 bases, with 13 bases in between. Spanning cysteine to phenylalanine, the CDR3 consists of 15 amino acids. Of the read, only the CDR3 DNA is kept; its 45 bases are in frame from base 1.

The chain joins TRBV19 to TRBJ1-2; TRBD1 is a possible D gene, resting on 6 matching bases. Material for sequencing was memory CD8+ T cells from PBMCs. This sample's cell subset or site label indicates: CD45RO+ cells pooled with CCR7-negative TemRA cells. The sequence derives from a man in his late teens or twenties in good health. Some clones in this sample may be carry-over from other donors' samples. The base sequence is TGTGCCAGTAGTATAGTCTCAGGGGCCGGCTATGGCTACACCTTC. Translated, it reads CASSIVSGAGYGYTF. Reference TRBV19 and TRBJ1-2 proteins supply the regions before and after the CDR3; the full variable domain is: DGGITQSPKYLFRKEGQNVTLSCEQNLNHDAMYWYRQDPGQGLRLIYYSQIVNDFQKGDIAEGYSVSREKKESFPLTVTSAQKNPTAFYLCASSIVSGAGYGYTFGSGTRLTVV.